Each of the 25 T cell receptor beta chains below was sequenced from the same sample in a study of blood T cell repertoires in COVID-19. Measured with immunoSEQ multiplex PCR; TCRdb has only the in-frame clones, and not every one. The sample holds about 230,000 clones, 70% to 90% seen once. The sample was PBMCs or T cells enriched from blood (not recorded which). The receptors come from a woman aged 40 to 50 with acute COVID-19.

The rearrangement joins TRBV12-3 or TRBV12-4 to TRBJ2-7, with TRBD1 as a possible D gene (6 bases). Trimming pared 6 bases from V and 4 bases from J, leaving 13 bases between. This CDR3 is 13 amino acids long. The CDR3 loop is CASRARGGYEQYF. The CDR3 bases are TGTGCCAGCAGGGCCAGGGGCGGGTACGAGCAGTACTTC.

The V gene is TRBV6-5, the J gene TRBJ2-7, with 12 bases identical to TRBD1. J was trimmed by 4 bases and V by 9 bases; bases with no gene match: 4. CDR1 is MNHEY and CDR2 is SVGAGI in the germline V gene. The CDR3 runs to 13 residues. CDR3 loop: CASLGQGAYEQYF. The CDR3 nucleotides read TGTGCCAGTTTGGGACAGGGGGCATACGAGCAGTACTTC.

There are a few counts of this clone. J is TRBJ1-2 and V is TRBV4-3; 11 bases align to TRBD1. The V gene end was trimmed by 6 bases and the J gene end by 2 bases; junction bases not matched to a gene: 8. Germline V lookup: CDR1 LGHNA, CDR2 YSLEER. The CDR3 is 16 residues long. The CDR3 nucleotides read TGCGCCAGCAGTCAGACCGGGACAGGGGGGAACTATGGCTACACCTTC. Amino acids: CASSQTGTGGNYGYTF.

CDR3 in amino acids: CAWSGGTGLPGELFF. CDR3 coding DNA: TGTGCCTGGAGTGGCGGGACAGGGTTGCCCGGGGAGCTGTTTTTT. The chain employs TRBV30 and TRBJ2-2; 9 nucleotides line up with TRBD1. Germline values: CDR1 GTSNPN, CDR2 SVGIG (reference sequence). Losses at the gene ends were 1 base for V and 6 bases for J; bases not matched to a gene: 6. The CDR3 is made up of 15 amino acids.

The CDR3 here is CAIMQGILNTEAFF. The CDR3 DNA follows: TGTGCCATCATGCAGGGGATCCTGAACACTGAAGCTTTCTTT. The chain is built from TRBV10-3 and TRBJ1-1, with D perhaps TRBD1 (6 bases). This CDR3 has 14 residues. Germline V gives CDR1 ENHRY, CDR2 SYGVKD. The ends were cut back, 7 bases at V and 0 bases at J, with 12 bases in the middle.

The chain uses TRBV9 and TRBJ1-4; 7 nucleotides agree with TRBD1. V shed 5 bases, J shed 5 bases, and the junction held 12 bases outside the gene matches. Germline values: CDR1 SGDLS, CDR2 YYNGEE. The CDR3 runs 16 residues. The CDR3 protein is CASSISAQGYNEKLFF. The CDR3 coding sequence is TGTGCCAGCAGTATCTCCGCACAGGGGTACAATGAAAAACTGTTTTTT.

This rearrangement joins TRBV11-2 to TRBJ2-1; TRBD1 aligns across 7 bases. In germline, CDR1 is SGHAT, CDR2 FQNNGV. The CDR3 spans 11 residues. V dropped 11 bases and J dropped 7; count of bases not matched to a gene: 5. The DNA of the CDR3 is TGTGCCGTTCAGGGGGTGAATGAGCAGTTCTTC. Translation: CAVQGVNEQFF.

The rearrangement links TRBV14 to TRBJ2-7; D is unresolved. V was clipped by 1 base and J by 7 bases, with 8 bases between them. Germline V gives CDR1 SGHDN, CDR2 FVKESK. The CDR3 is 12 residues long. The CDR3 spells CASSQGLREQYF. The CDR3 nucleotides read TGTGCCAGCAGCCAAGGCCTGAGGGAGCAGTACTTC.

This chain uses TRBV2 with TRBJ2-1; 9 bases are a match to TRBD2. In germline, CDR1 is SNHLY, CDR2 FYNNEI. V lost 3 bases, J lost 7 bases, and 10 bases stayed unmatched. This CDR3 spans 16 amino acids. CDR3 amino acids: CASSEAPSGELNEQFF. CDR3 coding DNA: TGTGCCAGCAGTGAGGCTCCTAGCGGGGAGCTTAATGAGCAGTTCTTC.

This clone occurred once. V is TRBV2 and J is TRBJ1-2, with a weak D call TRBD1 (6 bases). V shed 6 bases and J shed 3 bases, with 8 bases lying between them. This CDR3 region has 12 residues. The germline V gene encodes CDR1 SNHLY and CDR2 FYNNEI. This chain's CDR3 is CASSSGDYGYTF. In DNA, the CDR3 is TGTGCCAGCAGCTCAGGGGACTATGGCTACACCTTC.

V gene TRBV7-2 combines with J gene TRBJ1-4; 9 bases fit TRBD1. V was clipped by 4 bases and J by 8 bases; unmatched bases: 8. The germline CDR1 and CDR2 sequences are SGHTA and FQGNSA. This CDR3 has 15 residues. Here the CDR3 DNA reads TGTGCCAGCAGCTCTCCCGGGACAGGGAAGGAAAAACTGTTTTTT. Translation gives CASSSPGTGKEKLFF.

In its sample, this clone was seen a few times. This CDR3 is CASSTGGVNYGYTF. CDR3 sequence (DNA): TGTGCCAGCAGCACAGGAGGGGTTAACTATGGCTACACCTTC. The chain employs TRBV11-3 and TRBJ1-2, with a tentative D call TRBD1 (5 bases). Germline V CDR1 and CDR2: SGHNT, YENEEA. CDR3 length: 14 residues. Trimming took 5 bases from V and 1 from J, leaving 11 bases between them.

The V and J genes are TRBV10-1 and TRBJ2-7; D is perhaps TRBD1 (7 bases). V lost 3 bases and J lost 6, with 15 bases in between. Germline CDR1 is WNHNN and CDR2 is SYGVQD (reference sequence). There are 14 residues in the CDR3. In nucleotides, the CDR3 is TGCGCCAGCAGTGATGGGGCAGGGGGGACCGAGCAGTACTTC. Amino acid sequence: CASSDGAGGTEQYF.

V and J are TRBV6-2 or TRBV6-3 and TRBJ2-2; weak D call: TRBD1 (5 bases). CDR3 length: 13 residues. Germline V gene sequence: CDR1 MNHEY, CDR2 SVGEGT. V was clipped by 4 bases and J by 4 bases, with 7 bases between them. CDR3 nucleotides: TGTGCCAGCAGTTGGACACCCACCGGGGAGCTGTTTTTT. Its translation is CASSWTPTGELFF.

This chain links TRBV7-2 with TRBJ2-7, with 7 nucleotides matching TRBD1. Losses at the gene ends were 4 bases for V and 1 base for J; bases not matched to a gene: 7. Germline CDR1 SGHTA, CDR2 FQGNSA. The CDR3 is made up of 15 amino acids. Written as DNA, the CDR3 is TGTGCCAGCAGCTGGTCCGGGACAGAGTCCTACGAGCAGTACTTC. Encoded protein: CASSWSGTESYEQYF. The complete variable domain, with remaining parts taken from reference TRBV7-2 and TRBJ2-7, reads GAGVSQSPSNKVTEKGKDVELRCDPISGHTALYWYRQSLGQGLEFLIYFQGNSAPDKSGLPSDRFSAERTGGSVSTLTIQRTQQEDSAVYLCASSWSGTESYEQYFGPGTRLTVT.

In this sample, this clone turned up once. The CDR3 sequence: CASSILGTGNQPQHF. The CDR3 DNA reads as TGTGCCAGTAGTATTTTAGGGACAGGGAACCAGCCCCAGCATTTT. The chain couples TRBV19 to TRBJ1-5; 9 bases are shared with TRBD1. Germline lookup yields CDR1 LNHDA and CDR2 SQIVND (reference sequence). Unmatched junction bases numbered 7, after V lost 3 bases and J lost 7 bases. The length of the CDR3 is 15 residues. The whole variable domain, remainder taken from reference TRBV19 and TRBJ1-5, is DGGITQSPKYLFRKEGQNVTLSCEQNLNHDAMYWYRQDPGQGLRLIYYSQIVNDFQKGDIAEGYSVSREKKESFPLTVTSAQKNPTAFYLCASSILGTGNQPQHFGDGTRLSIL.

CDR3 sequence: CASSQGSTGGSYTEAFF. The DNA for the CDR3 is TGTGCCAGCAGCCAAGGGAGCACAGGGGGCTCGTACACTGAAGCTTTCTTT. This sequence joins TRBV3-1 (or the pseudogene TRBV3-2) and TRBJ1-1; 9 bases match TRBD1. Germline V gene sequence: CDR1 LGHDT, CDR2 YNNKEL (reference sequence). With 1 base clipped from V and 3 bases from J, the junction kept 9 bases outside the gene matches. The CDR3 is 17 residues long.

V usage is TRBV6-5 and J usage is TRBJ2-1; no clear D gene. The CDR3 is 14 amino acids. With 0 bases removed from V and 2 bases from J, the gap between germline ends came to 5 bases. The germline V gene has CDR1 MNHEY and CDR2 SVGAGI. As DNA, the CDR3 is TGTGCCAGCAGTTACTCCAGGACCTACAATGAGCAGTTCTTC. This codes for CASSYSRTYNEQFF.

This clone was detected only a few times. DNA for the CDR3: TGCAGCGTTGAGAACGGTAACGAGCAGTACTTC. Translation gives CSVENGNEQYF. This rearrangement joins TRBV29-1 to TRBJ2-7; D is ambiguous. CDR3 size: 11 residues. Germline loops: CDR1 SQVTM, CDR2 ANQGSEA. The germline V and J ends were trimmed by 3 bases and 5 bases, with 8 bases remaining between them.

The genes are TRBV6-5 and TRBJ2-3; no firm D call. Trimming pared 7 bases from V and 2 bases from J, leaving 10 bases between. CDR1 is MNHEY and CDR2 is SVGAGI in the germline V gene. CDR3 size: 13 residues. The CDR3: CASTQTATDTQYF. The CDR3 nucleotides are TGTGCCAGCACCCAAACAGCCACAGATACGCAGTATTTT.

The count of this clone is one. The chain joins TRBV5-1 to TRBJ1-1, with a tentative D call TRBD1 (6 bases). Germline loops: CDR1 SGHRS, CDR2 YFSETQ. CDR3 length equals 16 residues. Trimming shortened V by 3 bases and J by 5 bases, and 20 bases separated the two germline ends. CDR3 DNA sequence: TGCGCCAGCAGCTCTCTAACAGGGAGAAGGGGAACTGAAGCTTTCTTT. This codes for CASSSLTGRRGTEAFF.

Of note for this clone: This specimen includes other DNA sequences encoding the same CDR3. The genes are TRBV9 and TRBJ1-4; tentatively, D is TRBD1 (6 bases). The V gene lost 1 base and the J gene lost 5 bases, with 9 bases spanning the gap. Germline CDR1 is SGDLS and CDR2 is YYNGEE. This CDR3 spans 14 amino acids. The CDR3 DNA reads TGTGCCAGCAGCGTACTGGACAGAAATGAAAAACTGTTTTTT. As protein: CASSVLDRNEKLFF.

V gene TRBV18 combines with J gene TRBJ1-2; D possibly corresponds to TRBD1 (6 bases). Germline assignment: CDR1 KGHSH and CDR2 LQKENI. This CDR3 is built from 15 residues. V was clipped by 5 bases and J by 8 bases, with 21 bases between them. The CDR3 DNA sequence: TGTGCCAGCTCAGAGCACAGGGACGATCTGGGGGGCTACACCTTC. It specifies CASSEHRDDLGGYTF.

The gene calls are TRBV29-1 and TRBJ1-2; D is perhaps TRBD1 (6 bases). Germline CDR1 and CDR2: SQVTM and ANQGSEA. The V gene lost 7 bases and the J gene lost 2 bases, with 8 bases spanning the gap. The CDR3 length is 11 residues. CDR3 coding DNA: TGCAGCGGAGGGGGAAACTATGGCTACACCTTC. It specifies CSGGGNYGYTF.

This clone was recorded only once. The chain is built from TRBV7-2 and TRBJ2-2, with a weak D call TRBD1 (5 bases). This CDR3 is 14 amino acids long. Trimming took off 2 bases at V and 5 bases at J, with 9 bases between the two ends. Germline values: CDR1 SGHTA, CDR2 FQGNSA. This CDR3 reads CASSLLGRTGELFF. CDR3 nucleotides: TGTGCCAGCAGCTTACTGGGGCGAACCGGGGAGCTGTTTTTT.